This T cell receptor (beta chain) was profiled in a study of radiotherapy plus CTLA-4 blockade in lung cancer. Study as a whole: The study recorded objective responses in roughly 20% of patients and disease control in 31%.

Trimming removed 4 bases from V and 4 bases from J; junction bases left unmatched: 1. From germline, CDR1 is MDHEN and CDR2 SYDVKM. This CDR3 contains 13 residues. The data were produced by immunoSEQ multiplex PCR, yet TCRdb's version contains in-frame clones alone and is incomplete. Of nearly 15,000 clones in the sample, about 70% are singletons; the top ten hold around half. Chemo-refractory metastatic non-small-cell lung cancer patients underwent focal radiation alongside CTLA-4 blockade with ipilimumab. Study findings and constraints: Tumor-origin TCR clones grew in blood after radiotherapy plus ipilimumab. Response was reportedly best predicted by early blood T cell clone dynamics, with interferon-beta.

About this clone itself: Its antigen is as yet unknown.

The gene calls are TRBV28 and TRBJ1-3; 7 bases are a match to TRBD1. The source of this sequence is a human donor with non-small cell lung cancer whose response to radiotherapy plus ipilimumab could not be evaluated. Here the sequenced sample was peripheral blood, taken from a patient treated with radiotherapy plus ipilimumab. The CDR3: CASSYRGGNTIYF. In nucleotides, the CDR3 is TGTGCCAGCAGTTACAGGGGAGGAAACACCATATATTTT.